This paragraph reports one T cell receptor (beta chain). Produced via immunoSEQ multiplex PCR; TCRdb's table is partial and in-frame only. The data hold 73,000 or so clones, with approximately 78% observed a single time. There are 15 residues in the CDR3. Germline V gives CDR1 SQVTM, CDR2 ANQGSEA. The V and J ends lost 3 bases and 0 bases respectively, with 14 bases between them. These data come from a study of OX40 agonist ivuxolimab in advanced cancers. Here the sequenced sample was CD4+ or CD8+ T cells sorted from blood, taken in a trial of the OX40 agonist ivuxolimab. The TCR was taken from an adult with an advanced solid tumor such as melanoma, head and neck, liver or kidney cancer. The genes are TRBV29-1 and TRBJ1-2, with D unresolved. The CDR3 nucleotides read TGCAGCGTTGATTTGGTAGCCAACTCTAACTATGGCTACACCTTC. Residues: CSVDLVANSNYGYTF.